This T cell receptor (beta chain) comes out of a study of beta chain features in type 1 diabetes. Germline V lookup: CDR1 SGHDN, CDR2 FVKESK. J was trimmed by 3 bases and V by 0 bases; bases with no gene match: 10. The CDR3 consists of 18 residues. Expressed TCRB transcripts were sequenced because the entire RNA isolate underwent reverse transcription. Measured with immunoSEQ multiplex PCR; TCRdb has only the in-frame clones, and not every one. Of fewer than 900,000 clones in the sample, 15% to 20% were seen once. This clone appeared a few times. Sequencing input: naive CD4+ T cells from blood. The clonotype originates from a woman aged 18 to 35 in good health. The chain joins TRBV14 to TRBJ2-1; TRBD2 matches 8 bases. CDR3 nucleotides: TGTGCCAGCAGCCAAGATTCTGGTCTAGCGGGCATCTACAATGAGCAGTTCTTC. This sequence encodes CASSQDSGLAGIYNEQFF. Filled out from reference TRBV14 and TRBJ2-1, the complete variable domain reads EAGVTQFPSHSVIEKGQTVTLRCDPISGHDNLYWYRRVMGKEIKFLLHFVKESKQDESGMPNNRFLAERTGGTYSTLKVQPAELEDSGVYFCASSQDSGLAGIYNEQFFGPGTRLTVL.